The 20 T cell receptor beta chains presented below share a single source sample, sequenced in a study of cytomegalovirus exposure and HLA in healthy donors. Vbeta (60) and Jbeta (13) primers were used in the PCR. Assay: immunoSEQ multiplex PCR; the TCRdb copy retains only in-frame clones and omits some. This sample has around 150,000 clones, with 75% to 80% found just once. What was sequenced was PBMCs. Every receptor here comes from a middle-aged woman in good health and CMV-seropositive.

The chain carries TRBV9 and TRBJ1-6; D is ambiguous. The CDR3 spans 18 residues. Looked up from germline, CDR1 is SGDLS and CDR2 is YYNGEE. Trimming took 3 bases from V and 0 from J, leaving 16 bases between them. The CDR3 nucleotides read TGTGCCAGCAGCGCGCCCTCATCGGGGAGCTCCTATAATTCACCCCTCCACTTT. The encoded protein is CASSAPSSGSSYNSPLHF.

The chain employs TRBV7-2 and TRBJ2-1; 10 bases align to TRBD2. Germline V gene sequence: CDR1 SGHTA, CDR2 FQGNSA. The CDR3 extends over 14 amino acids. Germline trimming cut 5 bases from V and 6 bases from J; bases unmatched to any gene: 4. CDR3: CASSTAGGGNEQFF. Here the CDR3 DNA reads TGTGCCAGCAGCACAGCGGGAGGGGGCAATGAGCAGTTCTTC.

The chain employs TRBV5-8 and TRBJ2-1; D is perhaps TRBD2 (6 bases). The germline V gene encodes CDR1 SGHTS and CDR2 YDEGEE. This CDR3 is 15 amino acids long. Trimming took off 0 bases at V and 2 bases at J, with 9 bases between the two ends. The CDR3 coding sequence is TGTGCCAGCAGCTTGGTGCGGGGCCCCTACAATGAGCAGTTCTTC. Its translation is CASSLVRGPYNEQFF.

This clone has more than one count but fewer than ten. This chain's CDR3 is CSVEDRGTRGSYEQYF. CDR3 DNA: TGCAGCGTTGAAGATCGAGGGACTCGTGGCTCCTACGAGCAGTACTTC. The chain combines TRBV29-1 with TRBJ2-7; D might be TRBD2 (6 bases). This CDR3 comprises 16 residues. Trimming left V 0 bases short and J 0 bases short, with 15 bases between. CDR1 and CDR2 (germline): SQVTM, ANQGSEA.

V is TRBV6-5 and J is TRBJ2-1, with D maybe TRBD2 (7 bases). Per germline, CDR1 MNHEY and CDR2 SVGAGI. V lost 2 bases and J lost 4, with 9 bases in between. The CDR3 runs 14 residues. In DNA, the CDR3 is TGTGCCAGCAGTTACCGGGGGGCTTACAATGAGCAGTTCTTC. Translating it yields CASSYRGAYNEQFF.

The chain uses TRBV7-2 and TRBJ1-5; 10 nucleotides align to TRBD1. The CDR3 has 16 residues. CDR1 SGHTA and CDR2 FQGNSA come from the germline V gene. The V and J ends lost 5 bases and 5 bases, in that order; junction bases with no gene match: 9. CDR3 in amino acids: CASSPRGQGVHQPQHF. As DNA, the CDR3 is TGTGCCAGCAGCCCCCGTGGACAGGGGGTTCATCAGCCCCAGCATTTT. Looking up the rest from reference TRBV7-2 and TRBJ1-5 gives the full variable domain: GAGVSQSPSNKVTEKGKDVELRCDPISGHTALYWYRQSLGQGLEFLIYFQGNSAPDKSGLPSDRFSAERTGGSVSTLTIQRTQQEDSAVYLCASSPRGQGVHQPQHFGDGTRLSIL.

This clone was found a few times. V usage is TRBV10-1 and J usage is TRBJ1-2; 8 nucleotides line up with TRBD1. The CDR3 covers 13 residues. J lost 11 bases, V lost 6 bases, and 11 bases had no gene match. Germline V CDR1 and CDR2: WNHNN, SYGVQD (reference sequence). Here the CDR3 reads CASSPNGQGMYTF. The CDR3 bases are TGCGCCAGCAGCCCCAACGGACAGGGAATGTACACCTTC.

In the case of this clone: The junction departs from the called germline gene at one end, perhaps through a read error. This sequence joins TRBV7-9 and TRBJ2-5; D is perhaps TRBD2 (6 bases). This CDR3 is built from 12 residues. The germline gives CDR1 SEHNR, CDR2 FQNEAQ (reference sequence). As DNA, the CDR3 is TGTTCCAGCATCCGGGACTCTGAGACCCAGTACTTC. Protein product: CSSIRDSETQYF.

The chain couples TRBV2 to TRBJ1-6; 9 nucleotides align to TRBD1. The J segment lost 3 bases and the V segment lost 7 bases, leaving 4 bases of the junction unmatched. Germline V CDR1 and CDR2: SNHLY, FYNNEI. This CDR3 comprises 15 residues. The CDR3 coding sequence is TGTGCCAGCACCACGGACAGGGGCTATAATTCACCCCTCCACTTT. It yields the protein CASTTDRGYNSPLHF.

This chain uses TRBV5-1 with TRBJ1-2; unclear D gene. Looked up from germline, CDR1 is SGHRS and CDR2 is YFSETQ. Between the trimmed V and J ends, which lost 0 bases and 8 bases, there was a span of 14 bases. The length of the CDR3 is 14 residues. CDR3 nucleotide sequence: TGCGCCAGCAGCTTGGCGGGCGGGCTTGGGGGCTACACCTTC. Protein: CASSLAGGLGGYTF. The whole variable domain, filled in from reference TRBV5-1 and TRBJ1-2, reads KAGVTQTPRYLIKTRGQQVTLSCSPISGHRSVSWYQQTPGQGLQFLFEYFSETQRNKGNFPGRFSGRQFSNSRSEMNVSTLELGDSALYLCASSLAGGLGGYTFGSGTRLTVV.

The J gene is TRBJ1-5, the V gene TRBV2; 8 positions agree with TRBD1. After removal of 6 bases from V and 3 bases from J, the junction contained 7 bases not matched to a gene. CDR3 length: 15 amino acids. CDR1 is SNHLY and CDR2 is FYNNEI in the germline V gene. This CDR3 reads CASSLDRANNQPQHF. The DNA of the CDR3 is TGTGCCAGCAGCTTGGACAGGGCGAACAATCAGCCCCAGCATTTT. The full variable domain, rest sourced from reference TRBV2 and TRBJ1-5, is EPEVTQTPSHQVTQMGQEVILRCVPISNHLYFYWYRQILGQKVEFLVSFYNNEISEKSEIFDDQFSVERPDGSNFTLKIRSTKLEDSAMYFCASSLDRANNQPQHFGDGTRLSIL.

The chain employs TRBV4-1 and TRBJ2-3, with 8 nucleotides matching TRBD2. V was pared by 0 bases and J by 3 bases, with 5 bases of the junction left unmatched. Germline V gives CDR1 MGHRA, CDR2 YSYEKL. CDR3 length: 16 amino acids. The DNA for the CDR3 is TGCGCCAGCAGCCAAGACCCGGGACTAGAGACAGATACGCAGTATTTT. It translates to CASSQDPGLETDTQYF.

This chain connects TRBV19 to TRBJ2-7; D is uncertain. V gave up 3 bases and J gave up 6 bases, with 24 bases separating them. CDR1 LNHDA and CDR2 SQIVND come from the germline V gene (reference sequence). The CDR3 is 17 residues long. The CDR3 region has the DNA TGTGCCAGTAGTATCCCTGTAAAACGGCCCGGGTTGGGCGAGCAGTACTTC. This translates into CASSIPVKRPGLGEQYF.

This clone was recorded once. The chain is built from TRBV4-1 and TRBJ2-3; D perhaps matches TRBD2 (5 bases). The CDR3 totals 14 residues. Germline V gene sequence: CDR1 MGHRA, CDR2 YSYEKL. V was shortened by 8 bases and J by 4 bases, with 16 bases between the two germline ends. CDR3 residues: CASSERFWADTQYF. The CDR3 DNA reads TGCGCCAGCTCGGAGCGGTTCTGGGCAGATACGCAGTATTTT.

The J gene is TRBJ1-3, the V gene TRBV19; weak D call: TRBD1 (5 bases). CDR1 is LNHDA and CDR2 is SQIVND in the germline V gene (reference sequence). The CDR3 consists of 13 residues. Here the CDR3 reads CASRVEVGNTIYF. The CDR3 DNA sequence: TGTGCTTCCAGGGTTGAGGTTGGAAACACCATATATTTT. Complete variable domain (other parts from reference TRBV19 and TRBJ1-3): DGGITQSPKYLFRKEGQNVTLSCEQNLNHDAMYWYRQDPGQGLRLIYYSQIVNDFQKGDIAEGYSVSREKKESFPLTVTSAQKNPTAFYLCASRVEVGNTIYFGEGSWLTVV.

V usage is TRBV7-2 and J usage is TRBJ2-2, with TRBD2 matching over 16 bases. After removal of 7 bases from V and 6 bases from J, the junction contained 2 bases not matched to a gene. This CDR3 region has 15 residues. Germline values: CDR1 SGHTA, CDR2 FQGNSA. The DNA of the CDR3 is TGTGCCAGCATCGGGACTAGCGGGGGGGCCGGGGAGCTGTTTTTT. Protein: CASIGTSGGAGELFF.

J is TRBJ2-7 and V is TRBV29-1; possibly TRBD1 for D (5 bases). In germline, CDR1 is SQVTM, CDR2 ANQGSEA. The CDR3 has 14 amino acids. V dropped 4 bases and J dropped 2 bases, with 15 bases sitting between them. CDR3 loop: CSVVSPRAAYEQYF. CDR3 bases: TGCAGCGTTGTGTCCCCCAGGGCCGCCTACGAGCAGTACTTC.

In its sample, this clone was seen once. At one boundary the junction diverges from the germline segment, which might be a read error. The same CDR3 can be traced to other DNA sequences in this sample. The V call is TRBV5-8, the J call TRBJ2-3; 7 nucleotides line up with TRBD2. The CDR3 totals 17 residues. The germline CDR1 and CDR2 sequences are SGHTS and YDEGEE. This CDR3 is CASSFRLSGSSTDTQYF. In nucleotides, the CDR3 is TGTGCCAGCAGCTTCCGTCTTAGCGGGTCAAGCACGGATACGCAGTATTTT.

CDR3 region: CASSEYSAGTPAYEQYF. CDR3 coding DNA: TGTGCCAGCAGTGAATATTCCGCAGGGACACCGGCCTACGAGCAGTACTTC. V is TRBV6-1 and J is TRBJ2-7, with a possible D match to TRBD1 (6 bases). The germline V gene encodes CDR1 MNHNS and CDR2 SASEGT. Trimming removed 2 bases at V and 2 bases at J, with 19 bases between. CDR3 length: 17 residues.

V is TRBV5-1 and J is TRBJ2-7; D possibly corresponds to TRBD1 (6 bases). V was trimmed by 2 bases and J by 2 bases, leaving 11 bases between them. Germline V gene sequence: CDR1 SGHRS, CDR2 YFSETQ. This CDR3 region has 14 residues. CDR3 sequence: CASSLSGVAYEQYF. The CDR3 nucleotides are TGCGCCAGCAGCTTATCAGGGGTGGCCTACGAGCAGTACTTC.